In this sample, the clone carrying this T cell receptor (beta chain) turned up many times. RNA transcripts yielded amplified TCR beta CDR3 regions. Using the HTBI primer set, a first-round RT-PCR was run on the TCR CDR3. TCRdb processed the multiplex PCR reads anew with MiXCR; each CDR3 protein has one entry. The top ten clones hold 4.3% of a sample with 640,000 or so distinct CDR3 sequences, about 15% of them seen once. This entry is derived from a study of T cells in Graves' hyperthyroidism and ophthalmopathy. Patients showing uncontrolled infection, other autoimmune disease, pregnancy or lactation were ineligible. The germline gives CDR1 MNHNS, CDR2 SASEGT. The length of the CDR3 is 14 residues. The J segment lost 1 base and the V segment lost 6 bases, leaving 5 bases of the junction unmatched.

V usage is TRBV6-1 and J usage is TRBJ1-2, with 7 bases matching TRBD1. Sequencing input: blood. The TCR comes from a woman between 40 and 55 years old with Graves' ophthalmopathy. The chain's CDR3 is CASRSGQINYGYTF. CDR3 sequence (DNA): TGTGCCAGCAGATCGGGACAGATTAACTATGGCTACACCTTC.